Presented here are 16 T cell receptor beta chains from one specimen sequenced in a study of CD8+CD57+ T cells in acquired aplastic anemia. Investigators profiled TCR beta VDJ and CDR3 from genomic DNA template. TCRdb redid the calling of the reads with MiXCR, one entry per CDR3 protein. Of some 82,000 distinct CDR3 sequences listed, around 44% are singletons. Source material: sorted CD4+, CD8+, or CD8+CD57+ T cells (not recorded which) from PBMCs. These receptors were taken from a human donor in good health, serving as a control.

This clonotype is medium-sized in the sample. The chain has TRBV7-9 and TRBJ2-7; D may be TRBD2 (5 bases). The CDR3 extends over 12 amino acids. The germline V gene has CDR1 SEHNR and CDR2 FQNEAQ (reference sequence). Trimming left V 5 bases short and J 5 bases short, with 10 bases between. The CDR3 is CASSRPGNEQYF. As DNA, the CDR3 is TGTGCCAGCAGCCGACCGGGGAACGAGCAGTACTTC.

DNA for the CDR3: TGCAGCGTTCGACAGTTTACTGAAGCTTTCTTT. Protein product: CSVRQFTEAFF. The chain is built from TRBV29-1 and TRBJ1-1; TRBD1 is a possible D gene (5 bases). V gave up 5 bases and J gave up 5 bases, with 9 bases separating them. The CDR3 runs to 11 residues. The germline CDR1 and CDR2 sequences are SQVTM and ANQGSEA.

Note on this clonotype: This CDR3 fails to terminate in the conserved phenylalanine or tryptophan, so it likely reflects a read error. This chain links TRBV25-1 with TRBJ2-5; 9 positions agree with TRBD1. V trimming: 6 bases; J trimming: 5 bases; junction bases outside the gene matches: 16. CDR1 is MGHDK, CDR2 SYGVNS, per germline. CDR3 size: 17 residues. The CDR3 is CASSLVSTGGERETQYS. The CDR3 bases are TGTGCCAGCAGCTTAGTAAGCACAGGGGGCGAGAGGGAGACCCAGTACTCC.

The gene calls are TRBV2 and TRBJ1-6; D is unresolved. The CDR3 runs to 13 residues. Per germline, CDR1 SNHLY and CDR2 FYNNEI. This chain's CDR3 is CAGRGGYNSPLHF. CDR3 DNA: TGTGCGGGTCGCGGAGGCTATAATTCACCCCTCCACTTT.

The chain employs TRBV29-1 and TRBJ1-5, with a possible D match to TRBD1 (6 bases). V was trimmed by 4 bases and J by 7 bases, leaving 11 bases between them. CDR1 SQVTM and CDR2 ANQGSEA come from the germline V gene. This CDR3 is built from 12 residues. CDR3 nucleotides: TGCAGCGTTGGTACAGGGCTACAGCCCCAGCATTTT. Translated: CSVGTGLQPQHF.

This clonotype was observed at least ten times. V and J are TRBV6-5 and TRBJ2-7; D remains unclear. CDR3 size: 15 residues. Trimming removed 4 bases at V and 3 bases at J, with 16 bases between. CDR1 is MNHEY and CDR2 is SVGAGI in the germline V gene. The CDR3 is CASSSPGGVSYEQYF. CDR3 DNA: TGTGCCAGCAGTTCCCCCGGTGGTGTGAGCTACGAGCAGTACTTC.

CDR3 residues: CATSAWREGTDTQFF. CDR3 DNA sequence: TGTGCCACCAGTGCGTGGCGGGAGGGCACAGATACGCAGTTCTTC. V gene TRBV24-1 combines with J gene TRBJ2-1, with 9 bases lining up with TRBD2. V shed 5 bases and J 12 bases; nucleotides not matched to a gene: 13. The CDR3 is 15 amino acids. Germline V CDR1 and CDR2: KGHDR, SFDVKD.

This clonotype occurred a few times. The rearrangement links TRBV15 to TRBJ2-3, with D possibly being TRBD2 (5 bases). V lost 0 bases and J lost 2, with 12 bases in between. Germline values: CDR1 LNHNV, CDR2 YYDKDF (reference sequence). The CDR3 is 16 amino acids. In nucleotides, the CDR3 is TGTGCCACCAGCAGAGACAGCGGAGGAAACACAGATACGCAGTATTTT. Amino acid sequence: CATSRDSGGNTDTQYF.

This clonotype has ten or more counts. The J gene is TRBJ1-2, the V gene TRBV9, with 7 bases fitting TRBD1. Trimming at V came to 3 bases and at J to 7 bases, leaving 9 bases not matched to a gene. In germline, CDR1 is SGDLS, CDR2 YYNGEE. This CDR3 region has 14 residues. The CDR3 region is CASSALDRAGGYTF. The CDR3 region has the DNA TGTGCCAGCAGCGCCCTAGACAGGGCGGGTGGCTACACCTTC.

The chain joins TRBV29-1 to TRBJ2-1; D is undetermined. The germline V gene has CDR1 SQVTM and CDR2 ANQGSEA. V lost 4 bases to trimming and J lost 9 bases, with 7 bases between them. This CDR3 comprises 10 residues. CDR3 in DNA: TGCAGCGTTGCGTTAGGTGAGCAGTTCTTC. This encodes CSVALGEQFF.

The chain carries TRBV5-1 and TRBJ2-1; D not certain. The germline V gene has CDR1 SGHRS and CDR2 YFSETQ. The CDR3 contains 15 residues. V was pared by 3 bases and J by 4 bases, with 14 bases between. This chain's CDR3 is CASSSDTSIYNEQFF. The CDR3 coding sequence is TGCGCCAGCAGCTCGGATACTTCGATTTACAATGAGCAGTTCTTC.

The rearrangement joins TRBV7-9 to TRBJ2-7, with 7 bases lining up with TRBD1. Germline-derived CDR1 and CDR2 are SEHNR and FQNEAQ (reference sequence). This CDR3 comprises 14 residues. The V gene end was trimmed by 1 base and the J gene end by 3 bases; junction bases not matched to a gene: 3. The CDR3 DNA follows: TGTGCCAGCAGCTTAGTAACAGGGGACTACGAGCAGTACTTC. Residues: CASSLVTGDYEQYF.

About this clonotype: Given the absence of the conserved phenylalanine or tryptophan at the CDR3 end, a read error is likely. This sequence joins TRBV27 and TRBJ1-3; D gene unclear. This CDR3 has 18 amino acids. The V gene's germline CDR1 is MNHEY and CDR2 SMNVEV (reference sequence). V dropped 0 bases and J dropped 4 bases, with 19 bases sitting between them. The CDR3 DNA follows: TGTGCCAGCAGTTTATCGACGCCGGCAACCCTTGCAGGAAACACCATATATCTT. Translation gives CASSLSTPATLAGNTIYL.

Many counts were recorded for this clonotype. This rearrangement joins TRBV7-2 to TRBJ1-2, with TRBD1 matching over 7 bases. Germline V gives CDR1 SGHTA, CDR2 FQGNSA. The CDR3 loop spans 13 amino acids. The V and J ends lost 8 bases and 7 bases, in that order; junction bases with no gene match: 10. CDR3 protein: CASSDTGEVGYTF. Written as DNA, the CDR3 is TGTGCCAGCTCGGATACAGGGGAAGTTGGCTACACCTTC. Based on the CDR3 plus reference TRBV7-2 and TRBJ1-2, the full variable domain is GAGVSQSPSNKVTEKGKDVELRCDPISGHTALYWYRQSLGQGLEFLIYFQGNSAPDKSGLPSDRFSAERTGGSVSTLTIQRTQQEDSAVYLCASSDTGEVGYTFGSGTRLTVV.

This clonotype was seen more than once but under ten times. The chain couples TRBV7-7 to TRBJ2-1, with TRBD1 matching 11 bases. The CDR3 spans 15 residues. The ends lost 5 bases at V and 9 bases at J; junction bases unmatched: 9. The germline CDR1 and CDR2 sequences are SSHAT and FNYEAQ (reference sequence). CDR3 sequence reads: CASSPGQGARSEQFF. CDR3 bases: TGTGCCAGCAGCCCAGGACAGGGGGCGAGAAGTGAGCAGTTCTTC.

The V gene is TRBV15, the J gene TRBJ2-7; D possibly matches TRBD1 or TRBD2 (7 bases each). The CDR3 loop spans 14 amino acids. V was shortened by 4 bases and J by 6 bases, with 16 bases between the two germline ends. Germline CDR1 is LNHNV and CDR2 is YYDKDF (reference sequence). The CDR3 DNA reads as TGTGCCACCAGCATAGGGGGCGGGGGCGGCGAGCAGTACTTC. Its protein is CATSIGGGGGEQYF. Drawing the rest from reference TRBV15 and TRBJ2-7, the complete variable domain is DAMVIQNPRYQVTQFGKPVTLSCSQTLNHNVMYWYQQKSSQAPKLLFHYYDKDFNNEADTPDNFQSRRPNTSFCFLDIRSPGLGDTAMYLCATSIGGGGGEQYFGPGTRLTVT.